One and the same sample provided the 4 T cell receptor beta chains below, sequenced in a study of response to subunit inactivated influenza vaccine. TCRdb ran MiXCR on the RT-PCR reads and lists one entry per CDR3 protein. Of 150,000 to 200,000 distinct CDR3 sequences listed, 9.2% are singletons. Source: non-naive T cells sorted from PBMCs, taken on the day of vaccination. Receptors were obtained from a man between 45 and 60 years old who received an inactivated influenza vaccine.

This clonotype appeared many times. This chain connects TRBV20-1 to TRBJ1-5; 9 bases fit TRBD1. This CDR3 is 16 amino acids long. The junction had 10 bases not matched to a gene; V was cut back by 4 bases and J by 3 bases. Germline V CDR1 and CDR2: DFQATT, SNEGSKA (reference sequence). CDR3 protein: CSAIPYRDRVNQPQHF. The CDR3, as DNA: TGCAGTGCTATTCCCTACCGGGACAGGGTCAATCAGCCCCAGCATTTT.

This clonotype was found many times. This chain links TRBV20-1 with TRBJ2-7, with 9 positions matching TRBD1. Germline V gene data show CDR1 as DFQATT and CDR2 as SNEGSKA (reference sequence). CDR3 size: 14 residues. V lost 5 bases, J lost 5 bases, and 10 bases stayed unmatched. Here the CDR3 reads CSAGTGTGSHEQYF. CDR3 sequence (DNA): TGCAGTGCTGGAACCGGGACAGGGTCCCACGAGCAGTACTTC.

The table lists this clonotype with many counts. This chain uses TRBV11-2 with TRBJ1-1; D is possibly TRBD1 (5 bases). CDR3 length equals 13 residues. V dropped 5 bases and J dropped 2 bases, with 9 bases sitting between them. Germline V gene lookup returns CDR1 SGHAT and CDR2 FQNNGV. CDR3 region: CASSRQLNTEAFF. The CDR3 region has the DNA TGTGCCAGCAGCCGACAGCTAAACACTGAAGCTTTCTTT.

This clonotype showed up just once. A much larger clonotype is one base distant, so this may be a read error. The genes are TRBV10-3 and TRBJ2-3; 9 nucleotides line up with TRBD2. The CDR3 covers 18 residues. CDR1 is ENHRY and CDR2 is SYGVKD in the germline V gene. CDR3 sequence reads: CATSELPAGGLYSDTQYF. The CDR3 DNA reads TGTGCCACCAGTGAGCTCCCGGCGGGGGGGCTCTATTCAGATACGCAGTATTTT.